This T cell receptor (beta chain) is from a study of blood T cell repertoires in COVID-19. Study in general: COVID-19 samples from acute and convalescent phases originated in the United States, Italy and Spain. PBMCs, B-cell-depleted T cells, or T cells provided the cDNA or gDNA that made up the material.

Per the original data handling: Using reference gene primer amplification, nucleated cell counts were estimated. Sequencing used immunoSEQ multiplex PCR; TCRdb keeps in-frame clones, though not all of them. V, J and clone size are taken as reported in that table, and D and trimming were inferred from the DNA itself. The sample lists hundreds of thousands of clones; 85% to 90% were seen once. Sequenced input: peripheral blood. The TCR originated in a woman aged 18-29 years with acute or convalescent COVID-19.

CDR3 in amino acids: CAWSLSWGLVKETQYF. CDR3 sequence (DNA): TGTGCCTGGAGTCTTAGCTGGGGACTAGTCAAAGAGACCCAGTACTTC. This chain uses TRBV30 with TRBJ2-5; 8 nucleotides align to TRBD2. J lost 3 bases, V lost 2 bases, and 11 bases had no gene match. Germline V gene sequence: CDR1 GTSNPN, CDR2 SVGIG (reference sequence). This CDR3 comprises 16 residues. The entire variable domain, with the rest obtained from reference TRBV30 and TRBJ2-5, is as follows: SQTIHQWPATLVQPVGSPLSLECTVEGTSNPNLYWYRQAAGRGLQLLFYSVGIGQISSEVPQNLSASRPQDRQFILSSKKLLLSDSGFYLCAWSLSWGLVKETQYFGPGTRLLVL.